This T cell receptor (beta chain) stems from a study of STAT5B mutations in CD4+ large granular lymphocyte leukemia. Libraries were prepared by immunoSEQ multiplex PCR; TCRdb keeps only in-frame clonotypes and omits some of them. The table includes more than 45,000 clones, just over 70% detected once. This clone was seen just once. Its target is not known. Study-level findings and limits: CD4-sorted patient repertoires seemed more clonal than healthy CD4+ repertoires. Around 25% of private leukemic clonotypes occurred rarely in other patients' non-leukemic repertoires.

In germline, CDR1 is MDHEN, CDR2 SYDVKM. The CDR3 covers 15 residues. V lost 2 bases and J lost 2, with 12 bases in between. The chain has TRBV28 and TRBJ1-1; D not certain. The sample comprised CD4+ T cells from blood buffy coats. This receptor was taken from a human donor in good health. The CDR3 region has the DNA TGTGCCAGCAGTTTAAGCGGTAGGCAAAACACTGAAGCTTTCTTT. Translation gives CASSLSGRQNTEAFF.